The sequence of this TCR beta chain was determined in a study of identical twins (dated by TCRdb to the mid-2010s). At the level of the whole study: TCR alpha and beta repertoires from monozygotic twins, unrelated adults of various ages and cord blood were deep-sequenced to test whether fetal clonotypes persist. Replicate twin experiments were performed at different times using different library preparation protocols to rule out contamination.

Broad study findings and their caveats: Conclusions relied on cross-sectional statistical analysis, since the same donors could not be followed over many years. Fewer insertions were carried by abundant cord blood beta clonotypes, a similar but weaker trend appeared in young adult naive repertoires, and no such trend appeared in memory repertoires. In monozygotic twins, recombination models systematically underestimated out-of-frame TCR alpha sharing, but the models matched the sharing seen between unrelated individuals. In beta out-of-frame sequences, excess twin sharing was weaker, because having fewer shared sequences lowered the signal-to-noise ratio. Compared with coincidental sharing between unrelated individuals, out-of-frame TCR alpha sequences shared between twins had an excess of sequences with low generation probability. Zero-insertion analyses could be partly confounded by invariant T cells such as MAIT and iNKT, although diverse VJ usage argued against such confounding for most clonotypes.

Libraries were built with 5' RACE. TCRdb records Illumina HiSeq 2000 as the sequencer. Template switching added a universal primer binding site, and the final cDNA carried a unique molecular identifier that allowed TCR cDNA molecules to be counted accurately. First-strand cDNA for TCR alpha and beta chains was synthesized from specific primers in the conserved constant-segment region. To control for contamination, each cDNA library was double barcoded with a SMART-Mk sample barcode plus Illumina barcodes. TruSeq adapter sequences along with Illumina sample barcodes were introduced in two successive PCR steps. TCR alpha and beta cDNA libraries were sequenced on the Illumina HiSeq platform with custom primers. The paper's processing steps were these. Raw reads were processed with MiGEC to extract unique molecular identifiers, and MiXCR was used to determine CDR3 positions. Recombination models were inferred per individual with the repgenHMM and IGoR tools using an EM algorithm. Shared clonotypes were analyzed with the tcR package in R, and sharing was normalized by the product of cloneset sizes. To study raw recombination free of thymic and clonal selection effects, out-of-frame nonproductive sequences were analyzed. Through fastp at Q25 and MiXCR, TCRdb rebuilt clones from the public reads, retaining in-frame beta chains. A single entry per CDR3 protein holds the most common genes and DNA from its merged rows. These V and J calls derive from TCRdb rather than the authors' analysis. A total of hundreds of thousands of distinct CDR3 sequences appear in this sample, about 20% of them only once. The top ten constitute around 13% of the sample.

Every donor in the study was a healthy Caucasian. Three pairs of female monozygotic twins, all aged roughly 18 to 29 years, were included in the twin cohort. Peripheral blood mononuclear cells were used as the source from which RNA for TCR libraries was isolated. Between the V and J ends, shortened by 6 bases and 1 base respectively, the junction contains 6 bases. Based on the germline V gene, the CDR1 and CDR2 sequences are MNHEY and SVGAGI. Measured from the cysteine to the phenylalanine, the CDR3 is 12 residues long. The CDR3 DNA has 36 bases and is translated from base 1. This clonotype was seen repeatedly, ten times or more. Its recognized antigen is unknown. One base away there is no much larger clone; base qualities are not given. These data also formed part of another study, on T cells expressing NK-cell markers. The second paper states: Three sorted T-cell subsets (CD3+CD56+NKG2C+, CD3+CD56+NKG2C- and CD3+CD56-NKG2C+) from several donors had their TCR beta-chain repertoires profiled. Among the eight sequenced donors, only one was HCMV-seronegative, while the other seven were HCMV-seropositive. In several experiments an anti-gammadeltaTCR antibody was added to restrict sorting to alphabetaTCR-expressing T cells. For six donors, the dominant CD3+CD56+NKG2C+ clonotypes were among the top 10 CD8+ clonotypes and accounted for about 1.0-7.5% of CD8+ T cells. Those dominant clonotypes were again the most abundant among CD3+CD56-NKG2C+ cells in a handful of donors, at roughly 25-65%. Whether the expanded NKG2C-expressing T cell clones were specific for HCMV antigens was left unclear. All eight donors whose samples were sequenced were randomly selected healthy volunteers, three of them men and five women. HCMV serostatus was determined by detecting HCMV-specific IgG in serum with a commercial ELISA kit. Bulk peripheral blood T-cell repertoires were additionally sequenced from unsorted PBMC for several donors. MIGEC was used to demultiplex reads and group reads by UMI, and MiTCR was used to assemble and quantify clonotypes. To exclude erroneous sequences, only TCR cDNA sequences supported by at least two reads were retained. The tcR package was used for downstream repertoire analysis, and clonotypes were matched across fractions by CDR3 nucleotide sequence plus V segment. VDJmatch was used to annotate antigen specificity against VDJdb, with one amino acid substitution in CDR3 allowed.

Sequenced material: PBMCs. The chain is assembled from TRBV6-5 and TRBJ1-1; no D segment can be confidently identified. The TCR sequence derives from a young woman in good health. The CDR3 amino acid sequence is: CASRNWNTEAFF. The sequenced DNA: TGTGCCAGCAGAAACTGGAACACTGAAGCTTTCTTT.